The 2 T cell receptor beta chains listed next were all sequenced from one sample in a study of cytomegalovirus exposure and HLA in healthy donors. 60 Vbeta and 13 Jbeta primers were used in PCR. Assay: immunoSEQ multiplex PCR; the TCRdb copy retains only in-frame clones and omits some. Of about 160,000 clones detected, about 76% appear once; the ten largest clones hold approximately 2%. Sequencing was performed on PBMCs. These receptors were taken from a female donor in good health and CMV-seronegative.

CDR3 nucleotide sequence: TGCAGCGTTGAAAACGCCCCTAGTGAGCAGTTCTTC. It encodes CSVENAPSEQFF. J is TRBJ2-1 and V is TRBV29-1; no clear D. With 2 bases removed from V and 9 bases from J, the gap between germline ends came to 11 bases. Per germline, CDR1 SQVTM and CDR2 ANQGSEA. CDR3 length: 12 amino acids.

The chain joins TRBV7-3 to TRBJ1-6; 7 nucleotides agree with TRBD1. The CDR3 has 15 residues. With 5 bases clipped from V and 10 bases from J, the junction kept 11 bases outside the gene matches. Per the germline V gene, CDR1 is SGHTA and CDR2 is FQGTGA. CDR3 in DNA: TGTGCCAGCAGCACGGACAGGTCTAGAGGATCACCCCTCCACTTT. This sequence encodes CASSTDRSRGSPLHF.